The 26 T cell receptor beta chains listed next were all sequenced from one sample in a study of T cell repertoires in cytomegalovirus infection. TCRdb ran MiXCR on the reads and lists one entry per CDR3 protein. The sample contains under 350,000 distinct CDR3 sequences, about 9.2% of which appear only once. The sequenced sample was PBMCs. Every receptor here comes from a human donor in good health (CMV status not recorded). Some clones in this sample may be carry-over from other donors' samples.

In this sample, this clonotype turned up many times. The chain has TRBV25-1 and TRBJ1-1, with D maybe TRBD1 (6 bases). The V gene lost 4 bases and the J gene lost 2 bases, with 11 bases spanning the gap. Germline-derived CDR1 and CDR2 are MGHDK and SYGVNS. This CDR3 spans 14 amino acids. The CDR3 is CASSAAGDNTEAFF. As DNA, the CDR3 is TGTGCCAGCAGTGCTGCAGGGGACAACACTGAAGCTTTCTTT.

This clonotype was counted at least ten times. The gene calls are TRBV20-1 and TRBJ2-3, with a weak D call TRBD1 (6 bases). Trimming removed 0 bases at V and 7 bases at J, with 17 bases between. CDR3 length: 15 amino acids. Germline-derived CDR1 and CDR2 are DFQATT and SNEGSKA (reference sequence). This chain's CDR3 is CSARDRVGTGHTQYF. In nucleotides, the CDR3 is TGCAGTGCTAGAGACAGGGTCGGTACAGGGCATACGCAGTATTTT.

V is TRBV29-1 and J is TRBJ1-2, with 8 bases identical to TRBD1. Germline V gene lookup returns CDR1 SQVTM and CDR2 ANQGSEA. This CDR3 is 11 amino acids long. The J segment lost 6 bases and the V segment lost 4 bases, leaving 1 base of the junction unmatched. The CDR3 loop is CSVGRGHGYTF. For the CDR3, the DNA is TGCAGCGTTGGCAGGGGGCATGGCTACACCTTC. The full variable domain, in which reference TRBV29-1 and TRBJ1-2 provide the parts outside the CDR3, is SAVISQKPSRDICQRGTSLTIQCQVDSQVTMMFWYRQQPGQSLTLIATANQGSEATYESGFVIDKFPISRPNLTFSTLTVSNMSPEDSSIYLCSVGRGHGYTFGSGTRLTVV.

This clonotype was counted a few times. The rearrangement joins TRBV9 to TRBJ1-2, with D unclear. With 1 base removed from V and 6 bases from J, the gap between germline ends came to 7 bases. The CDR3 length is 12 residues. CDR1 and CDR2 (germline): SGDLS, YYNGEE. Written as DNA, the CDR3 is TGTGCCAGCAGCGTAATCGGGGATGGCTACACCTTC. Amino acid sequence: CASSVIGDGYTF.

This chain joins TRBV6-5 and TRBJ2-1; 7 bases align to TRBD1. Trimming took 6 bases from V and 2 from J; bases not matched to a gene: 7. CDR3 size: 15 residues. The germline CDR1 and CDR2 sequences are MNHEY and SVGAGI. CDR3 in DNA: TGTGCCAGCAGGGTAGGACAGGTTCCCTACAATGAGCAGTTCTTC. Encoded protein: CASRVGQVPYNEQFF.

This clonotype was seen at least ten times. The chain employs TRBV28 and TRBJ1-2; D not certain. The CDR3 contains 14 residues. The V end lost 2 bases, the J end lost 1 base, and 8 bases lay between the germline ends. From germline, CDR1 is MDHEN and CDR2 SYDVKM. The CDR3 spells CASSLRRNNYGYTF. DNA of the CDR3: TGTGCCAGCAGTTTAAGGCGGAATAACTATGGCTACACCTTC.

This clonotype has only a few counts. V is TRBV28 and J is TRBJ2-1; 9 bases line up with TRBD2. Trimming took 5 bases from V and 7 from J; bases not matched to a gene: 6. The CDR3 has 14 amino acids. Looked up from germline, CDR1 is MDHEN and CDR2 is SYDVKM. CDR3 region: CASSPGLAWNEQFF. CDR3 coding DNA: TGTGCCAGCAGTCCGGGACTAGCTTGGAATGAGCAGTTCTTC. The entire variable domain, with the rest obtained from reference TRBV28 and TRBJ2-1, is as follows: DVKVTQSSRYLVKRTGEKVFLECVQDMDHENMFWYRQDPGLGLRLIYFSYDVKMKEKGDIPEGYSVSREKKERFSLILESASTNQTSMYLCASSPGLAWNEQFFGPGTRLTVL.

Many counts were recorded for this clonotype. The rearrangement links TRBV28 to TRBJ2-3; D might be TRBD1 (5 bases). CDR1 is MDHEN, CDR2 SYDVKM, per germline. The CDR3 is 13 residues long. The V end lost 7 bases, the J end lost 7 bases, and 15 bases lay between the germline ends. In nucleotides, the CDR3 is TGTGCCAGCACCCTAAATGGGGCCTATACGCAGTATTTT. Translation: CASTLNGAYTQYF.

This CDR3 reads CASSPEKRDTGELFF. The CDR3 nucleotides read TGTGCCAGCAGTCCCGAAAAGAGGGATACCGGGGAGCTGTTTTTT. This chain connects TRBV6-1 to TRBJ2-2, with D maybe TRBD2 (5 bases). Trimming cost V 5 bases and J 5 bases, with 15 bases left between them. Germline CDR1 is MNHNS and CDR2 is SASEGT. The CDR3 contains 15 residues.

This clonotype was observed at least ten times. V and J are TRBV7-2 and TRBJ2-5; the D gene could be TRBD1 or TRBD2 (5 bases each). V was shortened by 0 bases and J by 7 bases, with 15 bases between the two germline ends. The germline gives CDR1 SGHTA, CDR2 FQGNSA. This CDR3 has 15 amino acids. The CDR3, as DNA: TGTGCCAGCAGCTTAGCGGGGACGGATTGGGGGACCCAGTACTTC. It codes for CASSLAGTDWGTQYF.

The table lists this clonotype with many counts. The chain couples TRBV29-1 to TRBJ2-7; 10 bases are a match to TRBD2. This CDR3 is 15 amino acids long. The V segment lost 6 bases and the J segment 0 bases; nucleotides outside the gene matches: 8. Germline-derived CDR1 and CDR2 are SQVTM and ANQGSEA. CDR3 coding DNA: TGCAGCGTGTCGGGACTAGCGTACTACTCCTACGAGCAGTACTTC. As protein: CSVSGLAYYSYEQYF.

This clonotype was counted only a few times. The V and J genes are TRBV5-5 and TRBJ1-3; D remains unclear. Trimming took 0 bases from V and 8 from J, leaving 9 bases between them. The CDR3 loop spans 13 amino acids. Germline CDR1 and CDR2: SGHKS and YYEKEE (reference sequence). CDR3 residues: CASSLEYRDTIYF. The DNA of the CDR3 is TGTGCCAGCAGCTTGGAATATAGGGACACCATATATTTT. Complete variable domain (other parts from reference TRBV5-5 and TRBJ1-3): DAGVTQSPTHLIKTRGQQVTLRCSPISGHKSVSWYQQVLGQGPQFIFQYYEKEERGRGNFPDRFSARQFPNYSSELNVNALLLGDSALYLCASSLEYRDTIYFGEGSWLTVV.

This clonotype was detected ten times or more. The chain couples TRBV28 to TRBJ1-1; D is perhaps TRBD1 (5 bases). CDR1 MDHEN and CDR2 SYDVKM come from the germline V gene. CDR3 length: 15 amino acids. V lost 1 base, J lost 3 bases, and 12 bases lay in between. The CDR3 region is CASSLLGVGDTEAFF. The CDR3 nucleotides are TGTGCCAGCAGTTTATTAGGGGTAGGGGACACTGAAGCTTTCTTT.

The chain is built from TRBV4-2 and TRBJ2-3; D is possibly TRBD1 (7 bases). Germline loops: CDR1 LGHNA, CDR2 YNFKEQ. The V end lost 5 bases, the J end lost 4 bases, and 16 bases lay between the germline ends. The CDR3 is 15 amino acids. The CDR3 DNA reads TGTGCCAGCAGCGCCATGGCAGGGGGGTCAGATACGCAGTATTTT. This encodes CASSAMAGGSDTQYF.

Only a few counts were recorded for this clonotype. The gene calls are TRBV28 and TRBJ2-1; TRBD2 matches 16 bases. The germline gives CDR1 MDHEN, CDR2 SYDVKM. This CDR3 comprises 18 residues. V shed 5 bases and J 0 bases; nucleotides not matched to a gene: 4. The CDR3 DNA is TGTGCCAGCAGTGCCGGGACTAGCGGGGGGGTCTCCTACAATGAGCAGTTCTTC. This translates into CASSAGTSGGVSYNEQFF.

This clonotype appeared many times. This chain connects TRBV28 to TRBJ2-2, with TRBD1 matching over 7 bases. The CDR3 runs to 15 residues. The germline CDR1 and CDR2 sequences are MDHEN and SYDVKM. Trimming at V came to 5 bases and at J to 3 bases, leaving 6 bases not matched to a gene. For the CDR3, the DNA is TGTGCCAGCAGTCCGGGACAGCTATACACCGGGGAGCTGTTTTTT. This sequence encodes CASSPGQLYTGELFF.

This clonotype showed up many times. The chain is built from TRBV7-2 and TRBJ1-4; maybe TRBD1 (6 bases). CDR3 size: 15 residues. The ends were cut back, 6 bases at V and 0 bases at J, with 11 bases in the middle. Germline V lookup: CDR1 SGHTA, CDR2 FQGNSA. CDR3 bases: TGTGCCAGCAGGATCAGGGGCACAACTAATGAAAAACTGTTTTTT. This translates into CASRIRGTTNEKLFF.

The gene calls are TRBV6-4 and TRBJ2-5, with a tentative D call TRBD1 (5 bases). CDR1 and CDR2 from the germline V gene are MRHNA and SNTAGT. CDR3 size: 13 residues. V lost 7 bases, J lost 7 bases, and 16 bases lay in between. The CDR3 nucleotides read TGTGCCAGCACCTGCTGGACATGTGGGACCCAGTACTTC. It is translated as CASTCWTCGTQYF.

This clonotype was recorded many times. This rearrangement joins TRBV20-1 to TRBJ2-1, with 8 bases matching TRBD2. Trimming cost V 0 bases and J 10 bases; bases outside gene matches: 8. The germline V gene encodes CDR1 DFQATT and CDR2 SNEGSKA (reference sequence). The CDR3 totals 14 residues. The CDR3 here is CSARDDGGAWEQFF. Here the CDR3 DNA reads TGCAGTGCTAGAGATGACGGGGGGGCCTGGGAGCAGTTCTTC.

At least ten counts were recorded for this clonotype. V usage is TRBV7-9 and J usage is TRBJ2-1, with 10 bases matching TRBD1. The CDR3 loop spans 18 amino acids. Trimming removed 4 bases from V and 3 bases from J; junction bases left unmatched: 12. The germline CDR1 and CDR2 sequences are SEHNR and FQNEAQ (reference sequence). CDR3 in DNA: TGTGCCAGCAGCTCCCGGGACAGGGGTCTCACTTTCTACAATGAGCAGTTCTTC. Encoded protein: CASSSRDRGLTFYNEQFF.

CDR3 region: CASRSTSMTQYF. The CDR3 nucleotides read TGTGCCAGCAGATCTACTAGCATGACCCAGTACTTC. This chain uses TRBV12-3 or TRBV12-4 with TRBJ2-5, with a tentative D call TRBD2 (6 bases). V lost 6 bases and J 7 bases, leaving 12 bases between the germline ends. The CDR3 spans 12 residues.

This clonotype was detected ten times or more. The chain combines TRBV7-2 with TRBJ1-2; D unclear. The V gene lost 1 base and the J gene lost 4 bases, with 10 bases spanning the gap. Germline CDR1 reads SGHTA; CDR2 reads FQGNSA. The CDR3 consists of 14 residues. The CDR3 here is CASSLDGLIYGYTF. In nucleotides, the CDR3 is TGTGCCAGCAGCTTAGATGGACTGATCTATGGCTACACCTTC. Full variable domain (remainder filled in from reference TRBV7-2 and TRBJ1-2): GAGVSQSPSNKVTEKGKDVELRCDPISGHTALYWYRQSLGQGLEFLIYFQGNSAPDKSGLPSDRFSAERTGGSVSTLTIQRTQQEDSAVYLCASSLDGLIYGYTFGSGTRLTVV.

This clonotype was counted at least ten times. V is TRBV6-6 and J is TRBJ1-3; D perhaps matches TRBD1 (6 bases). This CDR3 is 14 amino acids long. Trimming took off 0 bases at V and 7 bases at J, with 10 bases between the two ends. Germline values: CDR1 MNHNY, CDR2 SVGAGI (reference sequence). CDR3 nucleotides: TGTGCCAGCAGTTACTCGAGACAGGCGAACACCATATATTTT. Its protein is CASSYSRQANTIYF.

This rearrangement joins TRBV28 to TRBJ1-1; TRBD1 aligns across 7 bases. Trimming took 7 bases from V and 3 from J; bases not matched to a gene: 8. This CDR3 is 14 amino acids long. CDR1 is MDHEN and CDR2 is SYDVKM in the germline V gene. This CDR3 reads CASTYRGLDTEAFF. CDR3 coding DNA: TGTGCCAGCACCTACAGGGGTTTGGACACTGAAGCTTTCTTT.

This clonotype was counted many times. It may be a read error: a sequence one base away is much more abundant. The CDR3 here is CASSLVGRDTQYF. The CDR3 DNA reads TGTGCCAGCAGCTTAGTCGGGAGAGATACGCAGTATTTT. The chain uses TRBV11-2 and TRBJ2-3, with a tentative D call TRBD2 (6 bases). Trimming removed 1 base at V and 5 bases at J, with 7 bases between. The germline V gene encodes CDR1 SGHAT and CDR2 FQNNGV. The CDR3 runs to 13 residues.

This clonotype was observed at least ten times. The chain employs TRBV20-1 and TRBJ1-6, with D possibly TRBD1 on 5 matching bases. V was pared by 3 bases and J by 6 bases, with 12 bases between. This CDR3 is built from 14 residues. Germline values: CDR1 DFQATT, CDR2 SNEGSKA (reference sequence). The CDR3 loop reads CSARGLAPNSPLHF. CDR3 nucleotide sequence: TGCAGTGCTAGGGGGCTGGCCCCTAATTCACCCCTCCACTTT.